This T cell receptor beta chain was recorded in a study of T-cell memory formation after mild COVID-19. Study-level background: Across donors, TCR clusters were largely donor specific.

Each CDR3 protein is one row after TCRdb ran MiXCR on the 5' RACE reads. The sample includes around 370,000 distinct CDR3 sequences, around a fifth of them seen just once. This clonotype was picked up many times. Its antigen is currently unknown. At one end, the junction sequence differs from germline, possibly due to a read error. Whole-study findings and limits: Contracting CD4+ clones sat mainly in CM and EM; CD8+ in EMRA. Pre-infection memory contained some responding clones, which suggested that cross-reactive memory had joined. Clones that contracted from day 15 to 85 were balanced CD4/CD8, while later expanders leaned CD4+.

Germline-derived CDR1 and CDR2 are SSHAT and FNYEAQ (reference sequence). The CDR3 consists of 15 residues. Sequencing was carried out using PBMCs or a T cell subset sorted from them (not recorded which). The receptor's source is an adult woman who had mild COVID-19 (a few samples of this study predate the infection). Cell type and time point are not known. The chain uses TRBV7-7 and TRBJ2-7; D not resolved. The CDR3: CASSLAPDGSYEQYF. CDR3 DNA sequence: TGTGCTAGCAGCTTAGCCCCGGACGGATCCTACGAGCAGTACTTC.